These T cell receptor beta chains were read from a single sample in a study of T cells in Graves' hyperthyroidism and ophthalmopathy. TCRdb reprocessed the multiplex PCR reads via MiXCR and lists one record per CDR3 protein. The sample carries tens of thousands of distinct CDR3 sequences, 45% to 65% recorded once. Sequenced: peripheral blood or thyroid tissue (not recorded which). The receptor set was obtained from a man younger than 35 with Graves' hyperthyroidism. CDR3s include the opening cysteine and the closing phenylalanine or tryptophan. The D gene is left open where the match is weak. Where a row states a size, it is once, few, many or the class of an expanded clone; other rows omit it.

CDR3aa | CDR3nt | d_gene | j_gene | abundance | v_gene
CASRPQTGSYYEQYF | TGTGCCAGCAGACCCCAGACAGGGAGTTACTACGAGCAGTACTTC | TRBD1 | TRBJ2-7 | many | TRBV7-2
CAISESQGAYEQYF | TGTGCCATCAGTGAGTCACAGGGGGCCTACGAGCAGTACTTC | TRBD1 | TRBJ2-7 | NA | TRBV10-3
CASSSGARTYKGYEQYF | TGCGCCAGCAGCAGTGGAGCCAGGACGTATAAGGGGTACGAGCAGTACTTC | NA | TRBJ2-7 | many | TRBV5-1
CAIRPNQGQGTEAFF | TGTGCCATCAGACCAAATCAGGGACAGGGCACTGAAGCTTTCTTT | TRBD1 | TRBJ1-1 | NA | TRBV10-3
CVSSLEDRVGQETQYF | TGCGTCAGCAGCTTGGAGGACAGGGTGGGACAAGAGACCCAGTACTTC | TRBD1 | TRBJ2-5 | NA | TRBV5-1
CSVEAGPGANVLTF | TGCAGCGTTGAGGCGGGGCCGGGGGCCAACGTCCTGACTTTC | NA | TRBJ2-6 | many | TRBV29-1
CASSPTLYPTDF | TGTGCCAGCAGCCCCACACTCTACCCTACAGACTTC | NA | TRBJ2-5 | NA | TRBV14
CASSYAGRNQPQHF | TGTGCCAGCAGTTACGCGGGCCGCAATCAGCCCCAGCATTTT | NA | TRBJ1-5 | many | TRBV6-2/TRBV6-3
CASSWTGDSNQPQHF | TGCGCCAGCAGCTGGACAGGGGATAGCAATCAGCCCCAGCATTTT | TRBD1 | TRBJ1-5 | many | TRBV5-1
CATSRQGYRVAEAF | TGTGCCACCAGCAGACAAGGGTACAGGGTCGCTGAAGCTTTC | NA | TRBJ2-6 | NA | TRBV15
CASGDRGRSTEAFF | TGTGCCAGCGGGGATCGGGGGCGAAGCACTGAAGCTTTCTTT | NA | TRBJ1-1 | many | TRBV6-1
CASSDSDNTEAFF | TGTGCCAGCAGTGACTCGGACAACACTGAAGCTTTCTTT | NA | TRBJ1-1 | few | TRBV12-3/TRBV12-4
CASSLTPPVSGANVLTF | TGTGCCAGCAGCTTGACCCCCCCAGTCTCTGGGGCCAACGTCCTGACTTTC | NA | TRBJ2-6 | many | TRBV7-2
CSADQGGRNYGYTF | TGCAGTGCTGATCAGGGGGGACGGAACTATGGCTACACCTTC | TRBD1 | TRBJ1-2 | NA | TRBV20-1
CASGLKTVNTEAFF | TGTGCCAGCGGCCTTAAGACCGTGAACACTGAAGCTTTCTTT | NA | TRBJ1-1 | NA | TRBV12-3/TRBV12-4
CASSFNPAKTSGFEHERYF | TGTGCCAGCAGCTTTAACCCGGCCAAGACTAGCGGATTCGAACATGAGCGGTACTTC | TRBD2 | TRBJ2-7 | many | TRBV7-9
CASSQDRADGGYTF | TGTGCCAGCAGCCAAGATAGGGCAGATGGGGGCTACACCTTC | NA | TRBJ1-2 | once | TRBV7-6
CASNRWAGGYTGELFF | TGTGCCAGCAATCGTTGGGCAGGGGGTTACACCGGGGAGCTGTTTTTT | TRBD1 | TRBJ2-2 | NA | TRBV6-5
CASSADRWGYEQYF | TGTGCCAGCAGCGCAGACAGGTGGGGCTACGAGCAGTACTTC | NA | TRBJ2-7 | many | TRBV7-9
CASRRSAEAFF | TGTGCCAGCAGGCGGAGTGCTGAAGCTTTCTTT | NA | TRBJ1-1 | NA | TRBV12-3/TRBV12-4
CSAQLDRRGTQYF | TGCAGCGCCCAACTAGACAGGCGGGGTACGCAGTATTTT | NA | TRBJ2-3 | many | TRBV29-1
CVRWIFSRDTIYF | TGTGTGCGCTGGATCTTCAGTAGAGACACCATATATTTT | NA | TRBJ1-3 | NA | TRBV7-9
CSVVPSGSQETQYF | TGCAGCGTTGTCCCTAGCGGGAGTCAAGAGACCCAGTACTTC | TRBD2 | TRBJ2-5 | once | TRBV29-1
CSATGSGTTGSYSPLHF | TGCAGTGCTACGGGAAGTGGGACGACAGGGAGTTATTCACCCCTCCACTTT | TRBD1 | TRBJ1-6 | many | TRBV20-1
CATSSSKTGRNTEAFF | TGTGCCACCAGCAGCTCAAAGACAGGGAGGAACACTGAAGCTTTCTTT | TRBD1 | TRBJ1-1 | few | TRBV15
CATSSAAGIEAFF | TGTGCCACCAGCAGCGCCGCGGGGATTGAAGCTTTCTTT | NA | TRBJ1-1 | NA | TRBV15
CASSLALPGQSPLHF | TGTGCCAGCAGCTTAGCGCTACCGGGACAATCACCCCTCCACTTT | NA | TRBJ1-6 | NA | TRBV7-2
CASSYPRNQPQHF | TGTGCCAGCAGTTACCCCAGAAATCAGCCCCAGCATTTT | NA | TRBJ1-5 | many | TRBV6-2/TRBV6-3
CATSSTWRETQYF | TGTGCCACCAGCTCGACTTGGAGGGAGACCCAGTACTTC | NA | TRBJ2-5 | NA | TRBV15
CASSTRDRPSYEQYF | TGTGCCAGCAGCACCCGGGACAGGCCCTCCTACGAGCAGTACTTC | TRBD1 | TRBJ2-7 | many | TRBV7-2
CASSILQINQPQHF | TGTGCCAGTAGTATCCTGCAGATTAATCAGCCCCAGCATTTT | NA | TRBJ1-5 | many | TRBV19
CASSLGAENSPLHF | TGCGCCAGCAGCTTGGGCGCGGAGAATTCACCCCTCCACTTT | NA | TRBJ1-6 | NA | TRBV5-1
CTSPGQGLYQPQHF | TGTACCAGCCCGGGACAGGGTTTATACCAGCCCCAGCATTTT | TRBD1 | TRBJ1-5 | NA | TRBV2
CSARTLQGYEQYF | TGCAGTGCTAGGACTTTACAGGGGTACGAGCAGTACTTC | TRBD1 | TRBJ2-7 | NA | TRBV20-1
CASSPDRDANLGASEQYF | TGTGCCAGCAGTCCCGACAGGGACGCCAATTTGGGGGCCAGCGAGCAGTACTTC | TRBD1 | TRBJ2-7 | many | TRBV6-5
CASSLDRGGGYTF | TGTGCCAGCAGCCTAGACCGGGGAGGAGGCTACACCTTC | NA | TRBJ1-2 | NA | TRBV7-2
CASSDSAGSLDEKLFF | TGTGCCAGCAGTGACTCTGCGGGAAGTTTGGATGAAAAACTGTTTTTT | NA | TRBJ1-4 | many | TRBV2
CASGRDWTNEELFF | TGTGCCAGCGGTAGGGATTGGACTAATGAAGAACTGTTTTTT | NA | TRBJ1-4 | NA | TRBV2